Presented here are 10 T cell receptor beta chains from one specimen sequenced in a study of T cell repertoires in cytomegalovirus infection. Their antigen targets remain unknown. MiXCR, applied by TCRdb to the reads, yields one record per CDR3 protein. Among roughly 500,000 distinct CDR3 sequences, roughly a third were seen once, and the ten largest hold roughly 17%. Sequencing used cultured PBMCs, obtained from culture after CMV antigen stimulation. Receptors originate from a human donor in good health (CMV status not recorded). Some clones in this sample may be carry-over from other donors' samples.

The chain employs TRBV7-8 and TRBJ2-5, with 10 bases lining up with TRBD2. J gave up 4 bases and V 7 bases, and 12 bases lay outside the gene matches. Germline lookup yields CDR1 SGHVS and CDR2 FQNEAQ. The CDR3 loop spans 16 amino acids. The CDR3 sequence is CASTEIRRTSGETQYF. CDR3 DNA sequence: TGTGCCAGCACCGAAATCAGAAGGACTAGCGGAGAGACCCAGTACTTC.

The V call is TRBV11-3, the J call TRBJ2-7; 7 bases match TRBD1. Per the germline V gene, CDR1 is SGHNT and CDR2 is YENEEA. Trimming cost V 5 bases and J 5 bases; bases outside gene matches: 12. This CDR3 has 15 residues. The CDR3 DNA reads TGTGCCAGCAGCCTAGGCGGCGGACAGGCCCACGAGCAGTACGTC. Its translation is CASSLGGGQAHEQYV.

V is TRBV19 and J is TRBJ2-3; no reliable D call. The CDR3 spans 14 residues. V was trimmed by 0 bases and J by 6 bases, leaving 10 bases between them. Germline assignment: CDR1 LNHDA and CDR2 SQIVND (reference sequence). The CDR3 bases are TGTGCCAGTAGTATAGATTCCCGGCGGGATACGCAGTATTTT. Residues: CASSIDSRRDTQYF.

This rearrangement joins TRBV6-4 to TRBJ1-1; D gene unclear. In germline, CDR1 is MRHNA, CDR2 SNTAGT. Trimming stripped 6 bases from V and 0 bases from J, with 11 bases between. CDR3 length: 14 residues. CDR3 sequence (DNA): TGTGCCAGCAGGCAAGACACATTGAACACTGAAGCTTTCTTT. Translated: CASRQDTLNTEAFF.

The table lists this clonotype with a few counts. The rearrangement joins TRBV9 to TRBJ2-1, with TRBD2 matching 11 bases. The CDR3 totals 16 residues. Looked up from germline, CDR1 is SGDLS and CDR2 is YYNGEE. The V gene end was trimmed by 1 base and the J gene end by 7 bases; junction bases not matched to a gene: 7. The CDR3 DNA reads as TGTGCCAGCAGCGTAACCGGGACTAGCGGACAAAATGAGCAGTTCTTC. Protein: CASSVTGTSGQNEQFF.

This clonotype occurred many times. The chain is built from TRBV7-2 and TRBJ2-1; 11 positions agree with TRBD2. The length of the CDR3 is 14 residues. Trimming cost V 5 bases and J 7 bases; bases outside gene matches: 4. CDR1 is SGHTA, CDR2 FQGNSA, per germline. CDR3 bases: TGTGCCAGCAGCCGCAGGACTAGCGGGAATGAGCAGTTCTTC. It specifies CASSRRTSGNEQFF.

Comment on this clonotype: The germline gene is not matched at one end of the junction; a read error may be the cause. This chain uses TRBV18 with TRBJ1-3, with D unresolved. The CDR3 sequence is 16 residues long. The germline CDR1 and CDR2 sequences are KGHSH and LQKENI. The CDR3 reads CASSPIIRSSGNAIYF. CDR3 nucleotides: TGTGCCAGCTCACCAATCATACGGAGCTCTGGAAACGCCATATATTTT. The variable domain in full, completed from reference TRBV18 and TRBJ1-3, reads NAGVMQNPRHLVRRRGQEARLRCSPMKGHSHVYWYRQLPEEGLKFMVYLQKENIIDESGMPKERFSAEFPKEGPSILRIQQVVRGDSAAYFCASSPIIRSSGNAIYFGEGSWLTVV.

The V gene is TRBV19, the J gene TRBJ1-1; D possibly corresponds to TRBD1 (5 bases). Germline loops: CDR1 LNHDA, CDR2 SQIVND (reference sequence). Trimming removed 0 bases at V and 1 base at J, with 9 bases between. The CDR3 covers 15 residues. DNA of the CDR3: TGTGCCAGTAGTATAGATCTGGGGGGGAACACTGAAGCTTTCTTT. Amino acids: CASSIDLGGNTEAFF.

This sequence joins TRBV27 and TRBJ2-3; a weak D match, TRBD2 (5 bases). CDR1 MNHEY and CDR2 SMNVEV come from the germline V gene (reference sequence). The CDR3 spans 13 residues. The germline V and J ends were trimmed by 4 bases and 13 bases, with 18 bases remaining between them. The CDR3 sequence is CASSSTDSRPKYF. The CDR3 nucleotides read TGTGCCAGCAGTTCAACGGACTCCCGGCCTAAGTATTTT.

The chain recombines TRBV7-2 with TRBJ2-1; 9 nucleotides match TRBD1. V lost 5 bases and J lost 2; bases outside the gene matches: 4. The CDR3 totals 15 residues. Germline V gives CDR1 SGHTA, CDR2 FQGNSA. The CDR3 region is CASSRGQGPYNEQFF. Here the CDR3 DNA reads TGTGCCAGCAGCCGAGGACAGGGGCCCTACAATGAGCAGTTCTTC.